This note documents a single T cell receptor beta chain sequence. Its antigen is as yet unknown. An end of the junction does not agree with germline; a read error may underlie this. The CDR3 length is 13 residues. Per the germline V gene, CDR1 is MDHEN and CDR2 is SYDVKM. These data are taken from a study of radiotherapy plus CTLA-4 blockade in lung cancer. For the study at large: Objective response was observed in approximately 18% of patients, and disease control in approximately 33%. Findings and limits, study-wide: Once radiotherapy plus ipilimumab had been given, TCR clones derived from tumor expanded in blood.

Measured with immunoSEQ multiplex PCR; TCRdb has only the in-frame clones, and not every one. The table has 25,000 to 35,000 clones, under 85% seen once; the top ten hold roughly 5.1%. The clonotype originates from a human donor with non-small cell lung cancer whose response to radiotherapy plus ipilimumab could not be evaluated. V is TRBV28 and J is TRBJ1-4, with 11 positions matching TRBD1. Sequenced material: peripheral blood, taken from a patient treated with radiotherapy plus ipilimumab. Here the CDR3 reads CASSGTGGIGGVF. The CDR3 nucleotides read TGTGCCAGCAGTGGGACAGGGGGAATAGGGGGGGTTTTT. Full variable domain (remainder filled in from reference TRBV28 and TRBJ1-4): DVKVTQSSRYLVKRTGEKVFLECVQDMDHENMFWYRQDPGLGLRLIYFSYDVKMKEKGDIPEGYSVSREKKERFSLILESASTNQTSMYLCASSGTGGIGGVFGSGTQLSVL.